Each of the 12 T cell receptor beta chains below was sequenced from the same sample in a study of vaccination and CD4 T cells after COVID-19. The antigens of these receptors remain unknown. The treatment: roughly 10-day PBMC culture with coronavirus spike peptide pools or control peptides (ViraFEST assay). The Oncomine TCR Beta short-read assay was what sequenced the DNA obtained from cultured CD4+ T cells. Each CDR3 protein is one row after TCRdb ran MiXCR on the PCR reads. There are roughly 22,000 distinct CDR3 sequences in the sample; 32% occur only once, and around an eighth lies in the top ten. The sequenced sample consisted of cultured CD4+ T cells from blood. These receptor sequences come from a human donor with COVID-19.

About this clonotype itself: An end of the junction does not agree with germline; a read error may underlie this. The chain joins TRBV20-1 to TRBJ1-2, with D possibly matching TRBD1 (5 bases). CDR1 is DFQATT and CDR2 is SNEGSKA in the germline V gene (reference sequence). This CDR3 is built from 16 residues. The CDR3 nucleotides read TGCAGTGCTAGAGATTCTCTGTCCGGGACGGCTTATGGCCACACCTTC. Protein sequence: CSARDSLSGTAYGHTF.

This clonotype was picked up a small number of times. The rearrangement uses TRBV20-1 and TRBJ2-3; 16 nucleotides align to TRBD2. Trimming cost V 4 bases and J 5 bases; bases outside gene matches: 6. The length of the CDR3 is 16 residues. Germline CDR1 reads DFQATT; CDR2 reads SNEGSKA (reference sequence). The CDR3 nucleotides read TGCAGTGCTACGGGACTAGCGGGGGGGCTACGAGATACGCAGTATTTT. Translation gives CSATGLAGGLRDTQYF.

The gene calls are TRBV7-2 and TRBJ2-6; no clear D. Germline CDR1 is SGHTA and CDR2 is FQGNSA. Trimming pared 1 base from V and 1 base from J, leaving 5 bases between. This CDR3 is built from 15 residues. The chain's CDR3 is CASSLGISGANVLTF. The CDR3 bases are TGTGCCAGCAGCTTAGGCATATCTGGGGCCAACGTCCTGACTTTC.

V usage is TRBV20-1 and J usage is TRBJ1-6; 7 bases fit TRBD1. CDR1 and CDR2 (germline): DFQATT, SNEGSKA (reference sequence). V lost 0 bases to trimming and J lost 7 bases; unmatched junction nucleotides: 9. The CDR3 runs to 16 residues. The DNA of the CDR3 is TGCAGTGCTAGAGATCCCACGGGACAGCCAAATTCACCCCTCCACTTT. Its translation: CSARDPTGQPNSPLHF.

The DNA for the CDR3 is TGCGCCAGCAGCCAAGGACAGGGCCGCAATCAGCCCCAGCATTTT. Translated, it gives CASSQGQGRNQPQHF. V is TRBV4-1 and J is TRBJ1-5, with 7 bases aligning to TRBD1. The CDR3 has 15 residues. V lost 1 base and J lost 2; bases outside the gene matches: 2. Germline CDR1 reads MGHRA; CDR2 reads YSYEKL.

The chain carries TRBV7-3 and TRBJ2-2; 7 bases map to TRBD2. The CDR3 runs 16 residues. CDR1 is SGHTA, CDR2 FQGTGA, per germline. Losses at the gene ends were 5 bases for V and 1 base for J; bases not matched to a gene: 7. The CDR3 loop is CASSRGLAVNTGELFF. The CDR3 region has the DNA TGTGCCAGCAGCCGTGGGCTAGCGGTGAACACCGGGGAGCTGTTTTTT.

This chain joins TRBV5-1 and TRBJ2-7, with D maybe TRBD1 (6 bases). The V gene lost 1 base and the J gene lost 5 bases, with 16 bases spanning the gap. The CDR3 has 15 residues. CDR1 SGHRS and CDR2 YFSETQ come from the germline V gene. The CDR3 region is CASSLPRQGMDEQYF. CDR3 bases: TGCGCCAGCAGCTTGCCCCGTCAGGGGATGGACGAGCAGTACTTC.

There are a few counts of this clonotype. The chain has TRBV6-1 and TRBJ1-1, with 10 bases that match TRBD1. This CDR3 has 16 amino acids. Trimming at V came to 6 bases and at J to 1 base, leaving 8 bases not matched to a gene. Germline V lookup: CDR1 MNHNS, CDR2 SASEGT. The CDR3 DNA follows: TGTGCCAGCAGGAATACGGGACAGGGGTGGAACACTGAAGCTTTCTTT. This gives the protein CASRNTGQGWNTEAFF.

The chain couples TRBV30 to TRBJ1-4; D call uncertain. CDR1 and CDR2 from the germline V gene are GTSNPN and SVGIG (reference sequence). Trimming removed 5 bases from V and 0 bases from J, with 10 bases in between. The CDR3 contains 14 residues. The CDR3 DNA sequence: TGTGCCTGGTCGTCAGTGGCAACTAATGAAAAACTGTTTTTT. As protein: CAWSSVATNEKLFF. Combining the CDR3 with reference TRBV30 and TRBJ1-4 gives the whole variable domain SQTIHQWPATLVQPVGSPLSLECTVEGTSNPNLYWYRQAAGRGLQLLFYSVGIGQISSEVPQNLSASRPQDRQFILSSKKLLLSDSGFYLCAWSSVATNEKLFFGSGTQLSVL.

The table lists this clonotype with a few counts. The chain combines TRBV20-1 with TRBJ2-3, with TRBD1 matching 7 bases. The CDR3 has 16 amino acids. V trimming: 3 bases; J trimming: 5 bases; junction bases outside the gene matches: 14. CDR1 DFQATT and CDR2 SNEGSKA come from the germline V gene (reference sequence). CDR3 in amino acids: CSARGRTGVTGDTQYF. The CDR3 DNA reads TGCAGTGCTAGGGGAAGAACAGGGGTTACAGGAGATACGCAGTATTTT.

A few counts support this clonotype. This chain links TRBV6-5 with TRBJ2-2; tentative D call: TRBD2 (7 bases). Germline V CDR1 and CDR2: MNHEY, SVGAGI. The V end was cut by 2 bases, the J end by 2 bases, with 12 bases between. CDR3 size: 16 residues. CDR3 nucleotides: TGTGCCAGCAGTTACGGGGGAGGGGGAAACACCGGGGAGCTGTTTTTT. Amino acids: CASSYGGGGNTGELFF.

This clonotype has a handful of counts. The chain couples TRBV12-3 or TRBV12-4 to TRBJ1-6; D is ambiguous. Trimming removed 7 bases at V and 7 bases at J, with 14 bases between. This CDR3 has 14 residues. CDR3 in DNA: TGTGCCAGCACCTCTATGAGGGTAAATTCACCCCTCCACTTT. Residues: CASTSMRVNSPLHF.